One and the same sample provided the 3 T cell receptor beta chains below, sequenced in a study of cytomegalovirus exposure and HLA in healthy donors. This PCR relied on a set of 60 Vbeta primers and 13 Jbeta primers. This table comes from immunoSEQ multiplex PCR, and its TCRdb copy is limited to in-frame clones, with some not included. Found here are around 100,000 clones, roughly 80% of them singletons; the top ten hold roughly 5%. The sequencing input was PBMCs. The receptors were gathered from a female donor in good health and CMV-seropositive.

The V call is TRBV5-1, the J call TRBJ2-5; TRBD2 aligns across 8 bases. V shed 0 bases and J 6 bases; nucleotides not matched to a gene: 4. CDR1 and CDR2 (germline): SGHRS, YFSETQ. This CDR3 region has 14 residues. The CDR3 nucleotides are TGCGCCAGCAGCTTGGAACTAGCGGCCAAGACCCAGTACTTC. Protein product: CASSLELAAKTQYF.

This chain links TRBV7-3 with TRBJ2-5; 8 bases fit TRBD2. Germline-derived CDR1 and CDR2 are SGHTA and FQGTGA. The V and J ends lost 3 bases and 3 bases, in that order; junction bases with no gene match: 6. CDR3 length equals 15 residues. In DNA, the CDR3 is TGTGCCAGCAGCTTCGGGCGGGGGGATGAAGAGACCCAGTACTTC. It translates to CASSFGRGDEETQYF.

The rearrangement joins TRBV29-1 to TRBJ2-3; the match to TRBD2 covers 7 bases. The CDR3 spans 17 residues. CDR1 SQVTM and CDR2 ANQGSEA come from the germline V gene. With V trimmed by 3 bases and J by 2 bases, 14 bases remained unmatched. The CDR3 region has the DNA TGCAGCGTTGATTTTAGGACGGCTAGCGGCCCCACAGATACGCAGTATTTT. Translation: CSVDFRTASGPTDTQYF.